Listed below are T cell receptor beta chains from one sample, sequenced in a study of monozygotic twins with inflammatory bowel disease. TCRdb reprocessed the 5' RACE reads and stores each CDR3 protein as one record, lacking DNA. This repertoire includes roughly 150,000 distinct CDR3 sequences. The sequenced sample was blood. Receptors originate from a human donor with ulcerative colitis or Crohn's disease, or a healthy co-twin of an affected twin (not recorded which). Each CDR3 is given with its conserved first and last residue. The order of the fields is J gene, CDR3 length, V gene, CDR3 protein.

j_gene: TRBJ2-7
len: 17
v_gene: TRBV27
CDR3aa: CASSSHWTSGFAYEQYF

j_gene: TRBJ2-2
len: 13
v_gene: TRBV15
CDR3aa: CATSREVGGELFF

j_gene: TRBJ2-1
len: 14
v_gene: TRBV3-1
CDR3aa: CASSQGLAGDEQFF

j_gene: TRBJ1-5
len: 16
v_gene: TRBV20-1
CDR3aa: CSAFPGRSWGNQPQHF

j_gene: TRBJ1-3
len: 18
v_gene: TRBV5-1
CDR3aa: CASSLDLGQMNSGNTIYF

j_gene: TRBJ2-7
len: 16
v_gene: TRBV5-6
CDR3aa: CASSLGGQGSSYEQYF

j_gene: TRBJ2-7
len: 15
v_gene: TRBV5-4
CDR3aa: CASMRSATGHYEQYF

j_gene: TRBJ2-7
len: 14
v_gene: TRBV10-3
CDR3aa: CAISVAGGTNEQYF

j_gene: TRBJ2-1
len: 13
v_gene: TRBV4-2
CDR3aa: CASSQPENNEQFF

j_gene: TRBJ1-6
len: 13
v_gene: TRBV20-1
CDR3aa: CSVESEHNSPLHF

j_gene: TRBJ2-2
len: 15
v_gene: TRBV29-1
CDR3aa: CSVGGQGKSTGELFF

j_gene: TRBJ2-2
len: 16
v_gene: TRBV24-1
CDR3aa: CATSDLASEATGELFF

j_gene: TRBJ1-1
len: 11
v_gene: TRBV29-1
CDR3aa: CSADRNTEAFF

j_gene: TRBJ2-1
len: 14
v_gene: TRBV7-2
CDR3aa: CASSLAGFYNEQFF

j_gene: TRBJ1-1
len: 11
v_gene: TRBV30
CDR3aa: CAWSMGPEAFF

j_gene: TRBJ2-1
len: 14
v_gene: TRBV5-1
CDR3aa: CASSLAGGWNEQFF

j_gene: TRBJ2-2
len: 13
v_gene: TRBV28
CDR3aa: CACREGRPGELFF

j_gene: TRBJ2-1
len: 15
v_gene: TRBV7-2
CDR3aa: CASSWRGQGGNEQFF

j_gene: TRBJ1-5
len: 15
v_gene: TRBV12-3/TRBV12-4
CDR3aa: CASSPGPISNQPQHF

j_gene: TRBJ1-5
len: 13
v_gene: TRBV29-1
CDR3aa: CSVGWGSNQPQHF

j_gene: TRBJ2-2
len: 14
v_gene: TRBV12-5
CDR3aa: CASGFGTRNGELFF

j_gene: TRBJ2-1
len: 13
v_gene: TRBV4-1
CDR3aa: CASSQVPGDEQFF

j_gene: TRBJ1-1
len: 14
v_gene: TRBV18
CDR3aa: CASSPAVLNTEAFF

j_gene: TRBJ2-5
len: 19
v_gene: TRBV5-1
CDR3aa: CASSLVAKIAGGPGGTQYF

j_gene: TRBJ2-7
len: 15
v_gene: TRBV29-1
CDR3aa: CSTAGGRRPFCEQYF

j_gene: TRBJ2-2
len: 12
v_gene: TRBV5-5
CDR3aa: CASSLHTGELFF

j_gene: TRBJ2-1
len: 16
v_gene: TRBV30
CDR3aa: CAWTRGGLAGANEQFF

j_gene: TRBJ2-5
len: 15
v_gene: TRBV5-1
CDR3aa: CASSLSGGSQETQYF

j_gene: TRBJ2-1
len: 13
v_gene: TRBV24-1
CDR3aa: CATKSGSLDEQFF

j_gene: TRBJ2-7
len: 12
v_gene: TRBV29-1
CDR3aa: CSVGQGYYEQYF

j_gene: TRBJ1-5
len: 16
v_gene: TRBV3-1
CDR3aa: CASSQRGMGANQPQHF

j_gene: TRBJ2-4
len: 16
v_gene: TRBV4-1
CDR3aa: CASSQEVGLAKNIQYF

j_gene: TRBJ2-3
len: 17
v_gene: TRBV20-1
CDR3aa: CSALPSGRPSDTDTQYF

j_gene: TRBJ1-5
len: 15
v_gene: TRBV6-1
CDR3aa: CASSENRGMRQPQHF

j_gene: TRBJ1-2
len: 13
v_gene: TRBV9
CDR3aa: CASSVEGNYGYTF

j_gene: TRBJ2-7
len: 18
v_gene: TRBV12-3/TRBV12-4
CDR3aa: CASSFILQYGVTSYEQYF

j_gene: TRBJ2-3
len: 15
v_gene: TRBV5-1
CDR3aa: CASSSQREGPDTQYF

j_gene: TRBJ1-1
len: 13
v_gene: TRBV10-3
CDR3aa: CAIRTTGNTEAFF

j_gene: TRBJ1-1
len: 16
v_gene: TRBV12-3/TRBV12-4
CDR3aa: CASSFSGLGRNTEAFF

j_gene: TRBJ1-2
len: 13
v_gene: TRBV12-3/TRBV12-4
CDR3aa: CASSFEGPYGYTF

j_gene: TRBJ1-1
len: 11
v_gene: TRBV29-1
CDR3aa: CSVERGSLAFF

j_gene: TRBJ2-3
len: 15
v_gene: TRBV3-1
CDR3aa: CASSQGGSTTDTQYF

j_gene: TRBJ2-3
len: 16
v_gene: TRBV28
CDR3aa: CASSTGLAGGVDTQYF

j_gene: TRBJ2-7
len: 16
v_gene: TRBV20-1
CDR3aa: CSARDYRSGRPYEQYF

j_gene: TRBJ1-2
len: 11
v_gene: TRBV7-2
CDR3aa: CASSLVRGYTF

j_gene: TRBJ1-2
len: 16
v_gene: TRBV12-3/TRBV12-4
CDR3aa: CASSSTGTGAKRIYTF